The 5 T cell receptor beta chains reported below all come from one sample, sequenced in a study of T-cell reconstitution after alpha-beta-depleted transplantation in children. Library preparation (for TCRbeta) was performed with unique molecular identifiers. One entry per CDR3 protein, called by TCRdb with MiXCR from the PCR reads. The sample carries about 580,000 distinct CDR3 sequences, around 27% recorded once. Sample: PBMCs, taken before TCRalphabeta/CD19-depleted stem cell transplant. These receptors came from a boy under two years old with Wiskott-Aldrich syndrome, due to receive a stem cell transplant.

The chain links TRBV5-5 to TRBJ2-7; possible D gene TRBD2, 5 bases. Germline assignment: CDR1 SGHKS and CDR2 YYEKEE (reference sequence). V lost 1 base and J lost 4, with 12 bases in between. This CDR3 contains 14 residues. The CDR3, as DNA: TGTGCCAGCAGCTTGTTTGAGGGCTCTTACGAGCAGTACTTC. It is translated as CASSLFEGSYEQYF. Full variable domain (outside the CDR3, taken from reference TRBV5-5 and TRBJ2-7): DAGVTQSPTHLIKTRGQQVTLRCSPISGHKSVSWYQQVLGQGPQFIFQYYEKEERGRGNFPDRFSARQFPNYSSELNVNALLLGDSALYLCASSLFEGSYEQYFGPGTRLTVT.

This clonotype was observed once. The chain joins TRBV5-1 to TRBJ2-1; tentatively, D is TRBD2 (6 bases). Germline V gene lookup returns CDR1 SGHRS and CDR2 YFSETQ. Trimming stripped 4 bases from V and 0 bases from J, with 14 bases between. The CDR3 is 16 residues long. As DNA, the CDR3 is TGCGCCAGCAGCGCCCTAGCGCCAAGCTCCTACAATGAGCAGTTCTTC. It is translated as CASSALAPSSYNEQFF.

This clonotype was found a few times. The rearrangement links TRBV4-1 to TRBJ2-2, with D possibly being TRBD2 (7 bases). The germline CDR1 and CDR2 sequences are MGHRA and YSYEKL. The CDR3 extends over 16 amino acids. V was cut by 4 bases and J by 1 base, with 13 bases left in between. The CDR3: CASSLLGGRNTGELFF. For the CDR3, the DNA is TGCGCCAGCAGCCTCCTCGGGGGGCGGAACACCGGGGAGCTGTTTTTT.

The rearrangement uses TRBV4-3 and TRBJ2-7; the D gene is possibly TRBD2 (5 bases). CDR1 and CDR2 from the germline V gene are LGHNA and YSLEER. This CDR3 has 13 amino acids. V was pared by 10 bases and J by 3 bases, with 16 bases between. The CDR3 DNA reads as TGCGCCATGAGCTCCGGACTGCTCTACGAGCAGTACTTC. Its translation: CAMSSGLLYEQYF.

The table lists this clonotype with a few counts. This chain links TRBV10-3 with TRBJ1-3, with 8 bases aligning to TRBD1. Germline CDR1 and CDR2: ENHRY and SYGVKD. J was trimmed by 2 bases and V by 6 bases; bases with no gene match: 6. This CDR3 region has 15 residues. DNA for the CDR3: TGTGCCATCAGGGGACGGACAGGGCCTGGAAACACCATATATTTT. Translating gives CAIRGRTGPGNTIYF.